The following is a TCR beta chain sequence with its context. Generated by immunoSEQ multiplex PCR, the TCRdb table keeps only in-frame clones and is missing some. The table has tens of thousands of clones, around four fifths seen once. V gave up 3 bases and J gave up 9 bases, with 12 bases separating them. Germline V gene sequence: CDR1 SGHTA, CDR2 FQGNSA. CDR3 length equals 13 residues. This record belongs to a study of cytomegalovirus exposure and HLA in healthy donors. V usage is TRBV7-2 and J usage is TRBJ1-5; TRBD1 might be the D (6 bases). This receptor was identified in a man aged 25-45 years in good health and CMV-seronegative. The material sequenced was PBMCs. This chain's CDR3 is CASSFEGHRPQHF. For the CDR3, the DNA is TGTGCCAGCAGCTTCGAGGGACATAGGCCCCAGCATTTT.